This TCR beta chain was captured by sequencing in a study of blood T cell repertoires in COVID-19. Study information: Sample material is recorded as cDNA or gDNA derived from T cells, B-cell-depleted T cells, or PBMCs.

Original processing methods: Using reference gene primer amplification, nucleated cell counts were estimated. Profiled with immunoSEQ multiplex PCR; TCRdb holds only in-frame clones, not every one. V and J calls and clone size come straight from that table; D and trimming were deduced from the DNA. Of around 150,000 clones in the sample, 80% to 90% were seen once. The V gene's germline CDR1 is SGHTA and CDR2 FQGTGA. V was cut by 2 bases and J by 2 bases, with 11 bases left in between. This CDR3 spans 15 amino acids. This chain links TRBV7-3 with TRBJ2-3, with D tentatively TRBD1 (5 bases). The specimen sequenced was peripheral blood. This sequence was found in a man aged 70-80 years with acute or convalescent COVID-19. CDR3 DNA: TGTGCCAGCAGCTTACTTGGACACTTCACAGATACGCAGTATTTT. It codes for CASSLLGHFTDTQYF.